Presented here are 7 T cell receptor beta chains from one specimen sequenced in a study of T cells in Graves' hyperthyroidism and ophthalmopathy. The CDR3 regions of TCR beta were amplified from RNA transcripts. An initial round of RT-PCR targeting the TCR CDR3 relied on the HTBI primer set. TCRdb called the multiplex PCR reads again in MiXCR, with one record for every CDR3 protein. The data hold around 240,000 distinct CDR3 sequences, with roughly 14% observed a single time. Material for sequencing was blood. Source of these receptors: a woman aged 40-49 years with Graves' hyperthyroidism that later progressed to Graves' ophthalmopathy.

This clonotype was seen repeatedly, ten times or more. The genes are TRBV7-2 and TRBJ1-2; D is possibly TRBD1 (6 bases). This CDR3 is built from 13 residues. Germline V lookup: CDR1 SGHTA, CDR2 FQGNSA. The V end lost 6 bases, the J end lost 4 bases, and 12 bases lay between the germline ends. CDR3 nucleotide sequence: TGTGCCAGCAGTCTCACAGGGAGCTATGGCTACACCTTC. It codes for CASSLTGSYGYTF.

V and J are TRBV12-3 or TRBV12-4 and TRBJ2-3; 8 nucleotides line up with TRBD1. Trimming cost V 3 bases and J 6 bases; bases outside gene matches: 8. The CDR3 is 15 residues long. Written as DNA, the CDR3 is TGTGCCAGCAGTTTGAGGCAGGGGGCGCGTGATACGCAGTATTTT. Amino acid sequence: CASSLRQGARDTQYF.

This clonotype occurred a few times. This sequence joins TRBV9 and TRBJ2-3; TRBD1 agrees at 11 bases. Germline V lookup: CDR1 SGDLS, CDR2 YYNGEE. With 4 bases clipped from V and 2 bases from J, the junction kept 9 bases outside the gene matches. This CDR3 has 17 residues. This chain's CDR3 is CASSRDRGGLNTDTQYF. CDR3 in DNA: TGTGCCAGCAGCCGGGACAGGGGGGGCCTTAACACAGATACGCAGTATTTT. The full variable domain, in which reference TRBV9 and TRBJ2-3 provide the parts outside the CDR3, is DSGVTQTPKHLITATGQRVTLRCSPRSGDLSVYWYQQSLDQGLQFLIQYYNGEERAKGNILERFSAQQFPDLHSELNLSSLELGDSALYFCASSRDRGGLNTDTQYFGPGTRLTVL.

This clonotype was detected many times. The V gene is TRBV20-1, the J gene TRBJ1-1, with D perhaps matching TRBD1 (5 bases). The ends were cut back, 5 bases at V and 0 bases at J, with 22 bases in the middle. The CDR3 is made up of 17 amino acids. Per the germline V gene, CDR1 is DFQATT and CDR2 is SNEGSKA (reference sequence). The CDR3, as DNA: TGCAGTGCTGACCCCTTACCACTAAAAGGGGTGAACACTGAAGCTTTCTTT. It is translated as CSADPLPLKGVNTEAFF.

This clonotype was counted ten times or more. The V gene is TRBV19, the J gene TRBJ2-7; D is perhaps TRBD2 (6 bases). This CDR3 is built from 15 residues. Between the trimmed V and J ends, which lost 6 bases and 3 bases, there was a span of 18 bases. Per germline, CDR1 LNHDA and CDR2 SQIVND (reference sequence). In DNA form, the CDR3 reads TGTGCCAGTAGGCCCAGCGGTGGAGGGTACTACGAGCAGTACTTC. Its protein product is CASRPSGGGYYEQYF.

Points on this clonotype: A single base separates this from a much larger clone, so it may be a read error. The genes are TRBV6-2 or TRBV6-3 and TRBJ2-1; no reliable D call. This CDR3 region has 12 residues. The germline gives CDR1 MNHEY, CDR2 SVGEGT. V was cut by 8 bases and J by 10 bases, with 15 bases left in between. DNA of the CDR3: TGTGCCAGCCATGACAAGTTCCACGAGCAGTTCTTC. Its protein product is CASHDKFHEQFF.

Comment on this clonotype: A much bigger clone sits one base away, suggesting this may be a read error. V gene TRBV7-9 combines with J gene TRBJ2-1, with 7 bases identical to TRBD1. The germline CDR1 and CDR2 sequences are SEHNR and FQNEAQ (reference sequence). This CDR3 comprises 15 residues. DNA for the CDR3: TGTACCAGCAGCTTAGCCGGGACAGATTACAATGAGCAGTTCTTC. It encodes CTSSLAGTDYNEQFF.